This passage covers 17 T cell receptor beta chains from one sample sequenced in a study of T cell clusters in autoimmune cytopenias. Each sample's input was 250 ng genomic DNA, some 38,000 genome equivalents. TRB rearrangements were amplified by touch-down multiplex PCR with mixed TRB-A/B primers. TCRdb re-called the multiplex PCR reads, yielding one record per CDR3 amino acid sequence without DNA. Here the sample table reports 3,000 or so distinct CDR3 sequences. Input material: peripheral blood. These TCRs come from a human donor with an autoimmune cytopenia or autoimmune hepatitis (not recorded which).

This clonotype is labeled medium-sized (0.01 to 0.1%) based on frequency. CDR3 sequence reads: CASSQRGNEKLFF. J is TRBJ1-4 and V is TRBV11-3. CDR1 and CDR2 (germline): SGHNT, YENEEA. This CDR3 region has 13 residues.

This chain connects TRBV6-5 to TRBJ2-3; TCRdb's D gene call, TRBD1, goes unchecked for lack of DNA. CDR1 MNHEY and CDR2 SVGAGI come from the germline V gene. CDR3 length: 17 residues. The CDR3 sequence: CASSYHRGLPSTDTQYF.

This clonotype is deemed medium-sized by its frequency. This sequence joins TRBV11-3 and TRBJ2-7; TCRdb's assignment of TRBD1 cannot be checked, as there is no DNA. This CDR3 comprises 15 residues. Germline CDR1 reads SGHNT; CDR2 reads YENEEA. The CDR3 here is CASSSPGQGVLEQYF. Using reference TRBV11-3 and TRBJ2-7 for the parts outside the CDR3, the full variable domain is EAGVVQSPRYKIIEKKQPVAFWCNPISGHNTLYWYLQNLGQGPELLIRYENEEAVDDSQLPKDRFSAERLKGVDSTLKIQPAELGDSAVYLCASSSPGQGVLEQYFGPGTRLTVT.

V is TRBV18 and J is TRBJ2-7. Germline CDR1 reads KGHSH; CDR2 reads LQKENI. The CDR3 has 16 residues. The CDR3 spells CASSPTMSLQSHEQYF.

Frequency places this clonotype as medium-sized. The rearrangement uses TRBV6-5 and TRBJ2-7; no DNA is available, so the TRBD1 call from TCRdb remains unchecked. The CDR3 runs to 14 residues. Per the germline V gene, CDR1 is MNHEY and CDR2 is SVGAGI. CDR3 sequence: CASSPNPDLYEQYF.

V and J are TRBV12-3 or TRBV12-4 and TRBJ1-5. This CDR3 has 12 amino acids. This chain's CDR3 is CASSLQLGPQHF.

This clonotype is classed as medium-sized by frequency. The V call is TRBV19, the J call TRBJ2-5; checking the TCRdb D call of TRBD2 is not possible without DNA. This CDR3 region has 17 residues. Germline CDR1 and CDR2: LNHDA and SQIVND (reference sequence). This CDR3 is CASSTNGLAGAFETQYF.

This clonotype registers medium-sized by frequency. The CDR3 region is CASQGEDQPQHF. The V and J genes are TRBV30 and TRBJ1-5; with no DNA, the TCRdb D assignment of TRBD1 cannot be verified. The CDR3 runs 12 residues. Germline loops: CDR1 GTSNPN, CDR2 SVGIG (reference sequence).

This clonotype is medium-sized by frequency. The chain employs TRBV12-3 or TRBV12-4 and TRBJ2-7; TCRdb's assignment of TRBD1 cannot be checked, as there is no DNA. This CDR3 region has 11 residues. This CDR3 reads CASSYTGEQYF.

The chain links TRBV6-5 to TRBJ1-5; TCRdb selects TRBD1, and the lack of DNA leaves this call unchecked. Germline V gene data show CDR1 as MNHEY and CDR2 as SVGAGI. The CDR3 sequence is 17 residues long. CDR3 sequence reads: CATSGGTGSFGNQPQHF.

The V and J genes are TRBV19 and TRBJ2-1; TCRdb picks TRBD2, but there is no DNA to check that call. Germline CDR1 is LNHDA and CDR2 is SQIVND (reference sequence). The CDR3 loop spans 15 amino acids. The CDR3 is CASSPPGTSPQEQFF.

According to its frequency, this clonotype is medium-sized. This sequence joins TRBV30 and TRBJ1-6; without DNA, the TCRdb call of TRBD1 cannot be checked. The germline gives CDR1 GTSNPN, CDR2 SVGIG (reference sequence). This CDR3 has 12 residues. CDR3 loop: CAWRQDNSPLHF. The variable domain in full, completed from reference TRBV30 and TRBJ1-6, reads SQTIHQWPATLVQPVGSPLSLECTVEGTSNPNLYWYRQAAGRGLQLLFYSVGIGQISSEVPQNLSASRPQDRQFILSSKKLLLSDSGFYLCAWRQDNSPLHFGNGTRLTVT.

This chain links TRBV12-3 or TRBV12-4 with TRBJ1-5; lacking DNA, the TRBD1 call made by TCRdb goes unchecked. This CDR3 spans 15 amino acids. The CDR3 here is CASSLAGTGHQPQHF.

The V call is TRBV6-5, the J call TRBJ1-4; lacking DNA, the TRBD1 call made by TCRdb goes unchecked. Germline assignment: CDR1 MNHEY and CDR2 SVGAGI. CDR3 length: 16 residues. CDR3 sequence: CASSCSRTGCDEKLFF.

The chain uses TRBV27 and TRBJ2-7; lacking DNA, the TRBD1 call made by TCRdb goes unchecked. CDR1 MNHEY and CDR2 SMNVEV come from the germline V gene (reference sequence). This CDR3 contains 16 residues. CDR3 amino acids: CASRPNPQGSGYEQYF.

The rearrangement links TRBV30 to TRBJ1-2; no DNA is available, so the TRBD1 call from TCRdb remains unchecked. CDR3 length: 16 amino acids. Germline loops: CDR1 GTSNPN, CDR2 SVGIG (reference sequence). The CDR3 sequence: CAWSSLRTGVLGGYTF.

This sequence joins TRBV18 and TRBJ1-5; as DNA is missing, the TRBD1 call by TCRdb cannot be tested. The CDR3 totals 15 residues. Germline V gene lookup returns CDR1 KGHSH and CDR2 LQKENI. The CDR3 loop reads CASSPVDSLNQPQHF.